The rows below give T cell receptor beta chains drawn from one sample of a study of T-cell memory formation after mild COVID-19. In TCRdb, the 5' RACE reads were re-called with MiXCR into one record per CDR3 protein. The table has 80,000 to 95,000 distinct CDR3 sequences, 20% to 25% seen once. The sequencing sample was made of PBMCs or a T cell subset sorted from them (not recorded which). The origin of the receptors is a man younger than 35 who had mild COVID-19 (a few samples of this study predate the infection). Cell type and time point are not known. The CDR3 runs from the conserved cysteine through the conserved F or W.

cdr3_aa v_call cdr3_length
CASSLVAVTGELFF TRBV7-9 14
CASSYTSGGIADTQYF TRBV5-1 16
CASASAGGDEQYF TRBV7-3 13
CASSLRVLATRNEQFF TRBV12-3/TRBV12-4 16
CASSSPLAKNIQYF TRBV12-3/TRBV12-4 14
CASSLTRDSFSNYGYTF TRBV4-1 17
CASSLSPGLLQETQYF TRBV3-1 16
CASSYSGAQPQHF TRBV6-2/TRBV6-3 13
CASSSWGNGGAVADTQYF TRBV7-2 18
CASSPRDRMVNTEAFF TRBV6-2/TRBV6-3 16
CASSQSGNQPQHF TRBV4-1 13
CATLTSSNEQFF TRBV12-3/TRBV12-4 12
CASSQDLRNEQFF TRBV4-1 13
CASSRIRDRGEETQYF TRBV7-9 16
CASSDRPGYTGELFF TRBV2 15
CASSESDGSGTRDGEQYF TRBV9 18
CASRKTSRSSYNEQFF TRBV27 16
CSVRPTGATGETQYF TRBV29-1 15
CASSLGTGTHSYNEQFF TRBV7-6 17
CASSWTLSNTGELFF TRBV7-8 15
CASSKTVRGDEQYF TRBV5-1 14
CSASWWGIRRNTEAFF TRBV20-1 16
CASRGGTAGSNEKLFF TRBV5-5 16
CASSEDSYNEQFF TRBV9 13
CASSLPGNTEAFF TRBV5-1 13
CASSDGAQETQYF TRBV12-3/TRBV12-4 13